A selection of T cell receptor beta chains follows, all from one sample in a study of regulatory T cells in long-lasting Graves disease. TCRdb ran MiXCR on the multiplex PCR reads and lists one entry per CDR3 protein. This table holds roughly 510,000 distinct CDR3 sequences, 16% found once. These data were likewise used in another study, on T cells in Graves' hyperthyroidism and ophthalmopathy.

The sample consisted of peripheral blood mononuclear cells (PBMCs), taken at new diagnosis, from a patient treated with antithyroid drugs. These receptors all come from a man aged 18 to 30 with Graves disease. CDR3s leave out the opening cysteine and the closing phenylalanine or tryptophan. Fields, in order: V gene, CDR3 protein.

>TRBV20-1
SARLDRTYNEQF
>TRBV6-1
ASSPVRIAGLTSSYNEQF
>TRBV5-1
ASSLAGVPFNYGYT
>TRBV19
ASSIVGQSGQPQH
>TRBV6-5
ASSYSASGNEQF
>TRBV27
ASSLSGSGNEQF
>TRBV19
ASSIDLLGTENTEAF
>TRBV20-1
SARSRAVGLNEQF
>TRBV20-1
SARGAFGELF
>TRBV11-2
ASSLGGIGEQF
>TRBV7-9
ASSSPGGLATGELF
>TRBV7-9
ASSFERKETQY
>TRBV29-1
SSGEREDLSDTQY
>TRBV7-9
ASSPWGDRGPQY
>TRBV28
ASSQPSGSYNEQF
>TRBV2
ASSERSYEQY
>TRBV7-8
ASSLTGRAGSYNEQF
>TRBV9
ASGRQGNTEAF
>TRBV7-2
ASSSHGLAEEQF
>TRBV20-1
SARRTSGRVVHNEQF
>TRBV3-1
ASSQGLADSYNEQF
>TRBV5-8
ASSLAPTGGRPQH
>TRBV10-2
ASSESRGGRSPYEQY
>TRBV7-9
ASSPRTRGDTQY
>TRBV11-2
ASSLHLGRTSYEQY
>TRBV10-3
ATSDRGLGRNSPLH
>TRBV6-2/TRBV6-3
ASSYLPFEQF
>TRBV7-9
ASSTYRDRVPYGYT
>TRBV9
ASSPYGGGNGETQY
>TRBV9
ASSGRLKTQY
>TRBV2
ASSTLGSQGNEQF
>TRBV5-1
ASSPRTGTHPTMGYT